The 17 T cell receptor beta chains presented below share a single source sample, sequenced in a study of T-cell reconstitution after alpha-beta-depleted transplantation in children. A TCRbeta library incorporating unique molecular identifiers was prepared. TCRdb re-analysed the PCR reads in MiXCR, keeping a single row per CDR3 protein. This sample has approximately 220,000 distinct CDR3 sequences, with around a sixth found just once. This specimen was PBMCs, mostly from graft donor cells, taken 360 days after TCRalphabeta/CD19-depleted stem cell transplant. The receptors derive from a male patient between 2 and 10 years old who had a stem cell transplant for acute lymphoblastic leukemia, so the T cells may come from the graft donor.

This clonotype was counted a single time. The gene calls are TRBV6-5 and TRBJ2-7, with D maybe TRBD2 (5 bases). This CDR3 has 15 amino acids. V lost 0 bases to trimming and J lost 3 bases, with 12 bases between them. CDR1 MNHEY and CDR2 SVGAGI come from the germline V gene. CDR3 DNA: TGTGCCAGCAGTTACTCGAGGGCCAGAGACTACGAGCAGTACTTC. Translation: CASSYSRARDYEQYF.

V gene TRBV4-2 combines with J gene TRBJ2-5; D unresolved. Trimming left V 1 base short and J 7 bases short, with 19 bases between. The CDR3 spans 16 residues. CDR1 and CDR2 from the germline V gene are LGHNA and YNFKEQ. The CDR3 nucleotides read TGTGCCAGCAGCCAAGCCAGACGACCAGACCTGGGGACCCAGTACTTC. This encodes CASSQARRPDLGTQYF.

The table lists this clonotype with a few counts. The chain carries TRBV11-2 and TRBJ2-3; 7 bases agree with TRBD2. The trim removed 0 bases at V and 7 bases at J, leaving 13 bases unmatched. The CDR3 sequence is 17 residues long. Germline lookup yields CDR1 SGHAT and CDR2 FQNNGV. CDR3 region: CASSLDGGPTGGNTQYF. Here the CDR3 DNA reads TGTGCCAGCAGCTTAGACGGCGGGCCGACGGGGGGAAATACGCAGTATTTT.

The table lists this clonotype with a few counts. For the CDR3, the DNA is TGTGCCAGCAGCTTACGGTACGACCGAAAAGCGAAGCAGTACTTC. Its protein product is CASSLRYDRKAKQYF. This sequence joins TRBV11-2 and TRBJ2-7; D ambiguous. Germline CDR1 and CDR2: SGHAT and FQNNGV. The CDR3 has 15 amino acids. Trimming pared 2 bases from V and 8 bases from J, leaving 19 bases between.

This clonotype has more than one count but fewer than ten. The V and J genes are TRBV6-2 or TRBV6-3 and TRBJ2-7; D remains unclear. This CDR3 spans 14 amino acids. V lost 6 bases and J 1 base, leaving 13 bases between the germline ends. Germline-derived CDR1 and CDR2 are MNHEY and SVGEGT. Here the CDR3 reads CASRDKDGSYEQYF. CDR3 bases: TGTGCCAGCAGGGATAAGGACGGATCCTACGAGCAGTACTTC.

The chain links TRBV29-1 to TRBJ2-1; TRBD2 matches at 11 bases. The V gene end was trimmed by 7 bases and the J gene end by 0 bases; junction bases not matched to a gene: 26. Germline lookup yields CDR1 SQVTM and CDR2 ANQGSEA. The CDR3 extends over 22 amino acids. CDR3 sequence reads: CSAGDRSLPGLAALSSYNEQFF. CDR3 DNA sequence: TGCAGCGCAGGGGACAGATCGTTGCCGGGACTAGCGGCCCTTAGCTCCTACAATGAGCAGTTCTTC.

The CDR3 protein is CASSLFGTENSGANVLTF. Written as DNA, the CDR3 is TGTGCCAGCAGCTTATTTGGGACAGAGAACTCTGGGGCCAACGTCCTGACTTTC. J is TRBJ2-6 and V is TRBV7-3, with TRBD1 matching over 7 bases. The CDR3 is made up of 18 amino acids. Germline CDR1 and CDR2: SGHTA and FQGTGA. V lost 2 bases to trimming and J lost 0 bases; unmatched junction nucleotides: 7.

This clonotype was recorded a few times. The chain carries TRBV19 and TRBJ2-1; 10 bases fit TRBD2. Germline CDR1 reads LNHDA; CDR2 reads SQIVND (reference sequence). This CDR3 has 17 amino acids. Losses at the gene ends were 2 bases for V and 6 bases for J; bases not matched to a gene: 10. CDR3 residues: CASSIILAGVVGNEQFF. The CDR3, as DNA: TGTGCCAGTAGTATAATCCTAGCGGGAGTGGTGGGCAATGAGCAGTTCTTC. Looking up the rest from reference TRBV19 and TRBJ2-1 gives the full variable domain: DGGITQSPKYLFRKEGQNVTLSCEQNLNHDAMYWYRQDPGQGLRLIYYSQIVNDFQKGDIAEGYSVSREKKESFPLTVTSAQKNPTAFYLCASSIILAGVVGNEQFFGPGTRLTVL.

V and J are TRBV11-3 and TRBJ1-1, with 11 bases aligning to TRBD1. Germline values: CDR1 SGHNT, CDR2 YENEEA. This CDR3 spans 16 amino acids. With 5 bases clipped from V and 4 bases from J, the junction kept 9 bases outside the gene matches. The CDR3 bases are TGTGCCAGCAGCACCAGGACAGGGGGCGCGAGCACTGAAGCTTTCTTT. Translating gives CASSTRTGGASTEAFF. Supplemented by reference TRBV11-3 and TRBJ1-1, the full variable domain reads EAGVVQSPRYKIIEKKQPVAFWCNPISGHNTLYWYLQNLGQGPELLIRYENEEAVDDSQLPKDRFSAERLKGVDSTLKIQPAELGDSAVYLCASSTRTGGASTEAFFGQGTRLTVV.

This clonotype has a handful of counts. J is TRBJ2-2 and V is TRBV7-9, with a weak D call TRBD2 (5 bases). Germline V gene data show CDR1 as SEHNR and CDR2 as FQNEAQ (reference sequence). CDR3 length: 14 amino acids. The V gene lost 5 bases and the J gene lost 1 base, with 8 bases spanning the gap. The chain's CDR3 is CASSERLNTGELFF. CDR3 sequence (DNA): TGTGCCAGCAGCGAGCGGTTGAACACCGGGGAGCTGTTTTTT.

This clonotype showed up just a few times. The V call is TRBV12-3 or TRBV12-4, the J call TRBJ1-2; D is perhaps TRBD1 (5 bases). The CDR3 has 10 amino acids. Trimming removed 7 bases at V and 6 bases at J, with 6 bases between. The CDR3 bases are TGTGCCAGCAAGGGGAATGGCTACACCTTC. Encoded protein: CASKGNGYTF.

This clonotype was seen at least ten times. The J gene is TRBJ1-2, the V gene TRBV5-1, with TRBD1 as a possible D gene (5 bases). Germline loops: CDR1 SGHRS, CDR2 YFSETQ. CDR3 length: 16 amino acids. V lost 0 bases and J lost 4, with 16 bases in between. CDR3 residues: CASSLGQPVRGYGYTF. CDR3 DNA sequence: TGCGCCAGCAGCTTGGGACAGCCTGTTCGGGGCTATGGCTACACCTTC.

The chain joins TRBV7-9 to TRBJ1-4; the match to TRBD1 covers 9 bases. The CDR3 length is 14 residues. Germline V gene sequence: CDR1 SEHNR, CDR2 FQNEAQ (reference sequence). Germline trimming cut 3 bases from V and 7 bases from J; bases unmatched to any gene: 3. The CDR3 DNA follows: TGTGCCAGCAGCTTGGGGACAGGGATTGAAAAACTGTTTTTT. It specifies CASSLGTGIEKLFF. Full variable domain (rest looked up from reference TRBV7-9 and TRBJ1-4): DTGVSQNPRHKITKRGQNVTFRCDPISEHNRLYWYRQTLGQGPEFLTYFQNEAQLEKSRLLSDRFSAERPKGSFSTLEIQRTEQGDSAMYLCASSLGTGIEKLFFGSGTQLSVL.

This clonotype was counted between two and nine times. The CDR3 is CASSRDRGEGLNTEAFF. CDR3 nucleotides: TGTGCCAGCTCTCGCGACCGAGGCGAGGGCCTCAACACTGAAGCTTTCTTT. The chain carries TRBV18 and TRBJ1-1; D gene uncertain. This CDR3 has 17 residues. Germline-derived CDR1 and CDR2 are KGHSH and LQKENI. The ends were cut back, 6 bases at V and 2 bases at J, with 22 bases in the middle.

The chain couples TRBV4-3 to TRBJ2-1; 8 bases align to TRBD2. The V and J ends lost 2 bases and 7 bases, in that order; junction bases with no gene match: 4. This CDR3 is built from 14 residues. The germline V gene has CDR1 LGHNA and CDR2 YSLEER. The CDR3, as DNA: TGCGCCAGCAGCCAACCGGGAGGGCCTAATGAGCAGTTCTTC. It is translated as CASSQPGGPNEQFF.

This clonotype was seen only a few times. The J gene is TRBJ2-2, the V gene TRBV12-3 or TRBV12-4; D gene uncertain. The CDR3 is 15 residues long. V shed 6 bases and J shed 1 base, with 12 bases lying between them. In DNA, the CDR3 is TGTGCCAGCAGCTTACCCCCTCGGAACACCGGGGAGCTGTTTTTT. Translation gives CASSLPPRNTGELFF.

This clonotype was observed at least ten times. V usage is TRBV7-6 and J usage is TRBJ1-5; D perhaps matches TRBD1 (6 bases). The CDR3 runs to 16 residues. Germline assignment: CDR1 SGHVS and CDR2 FNYEAQ. Trimming left V 4 bases short and J 2 bases short, with 15 bases between. As DNA, the CDR3 is TGTGCCAGCAGCTCAGTCCAGGGGATGGGCAATCAGCCCCAGCATTTT. It encodes CASSSVQGMGNQPQHF.